This is a list of T cell receptor beta chains from one sample in a study of T-cell reconstitution after alpha-beta-depleted transplantation in children. TCRdb re-called the PCR reads with MiXCR, one entry per CDR3 protein. The sample shows over 200,000 distinct CDR3 sequences, about 9.5% of them seen only once. The specimen comprised PBMCs from the stem cell graft donor, sampled from the stem cell graft. The receptors originated from a human donor who donated a stem cell graft to a child with acute lymphoblastic leukemia. The CDR3 runs from the conserved cysteine through the conserved F or W. A D gene is named only where the DNA matches it firmly. The size field is filled for only some rows; it gives once, few, many or a size class.

TRBV29-1	TRBJ1-4	.	few	TGCAGCGTAGGGACCGAAAATGAAAAACTGTTTTTT	CSVGTENEKLFF
TRBV20-1	TRBJ2-2	.	many	TGCAGTGCTAGAGAGACAGTCACCGGGGAGCTGTTTTTT	CSARETVTGELFF
TRBV12-3/TRBV12-4	TRBJ2-7	TRBD2	many	TGTGCCAGCATGTACGGCGGGGGGGTCTACGAGCAGTACTTC	CASMYGGGVYEQYF
TRBV6-1	TRBJ2-3	.	few	TGTGCCAGCAGTGAACTGGGGGGAGGACCAGATACGCAGTATTTT	CASSELGGGPDTQYF
TRBV10-3	TRBJ2-7	TRBD2	many	TGTGCCATCAGTGATCGAGCGGGGGGATCCTACGAGCAGTACTTC	CAISDRAGGSYEQYF
TRBV7-2	TRBJ1-4	.	many	TGTGCCAGCAGCTTAGTTAGTGGGTCGGGCGAAAAACTGTTTTTT	CASSLVSGSGEKLFF
TRBV5-1	TRBJ2-5	.	many	TGCGCCAGCAGCTTCCGAGGGTCGGAGACCCAGTACTTC	CASSFRGSETQYF
TRBV12-3/TRBV12-4	TRBJ2-7	TRBD2	many	TGTGCCAGCAGTTTAGCGGGACTAGCGGGGTACGAGCAGTACTTC	CASSLAGLAGYEQYF
TRBV24-1	TRBJ2-1	.	.	TGTGCCACCAGTGATTCCGGGCTTGGCTACAATGAGCAGTTCTTC	CATSDSGLGYNEQFF
TRBV6-5	TRBJ2-5	TRBD2	few	TGTGCCAGCAGTCACACTAGCGGGGGGCCCGAAGAGACCCAGTACTTC	CASSHTSGGPEETQYF
TRBV20-1	TRBJ2-5	.	.	TGCAGTGCTAGAGTCCGTCTGATCCAAGAGACCCAGTACTTC	CSARVRLIQETQYF
TRBV27	TRBJ1-2	.	many	TGTGCCAGCAGTTTCTCTTCGTTGGGCTATGGCTACACCTTC	CASSFSSLGYGYTF
TRBV7-2	TRBJ1-1	.	.	TGTGCCAGCAGCTTGTCACAGAACACTGAAGCTTTCTTT	CASSLSQNTEAFF
TRBV14	TRBJ2-3	TRBD1	.	TGTGCCAGCAGCCAAGACCAAACAGGGGACACAGATACGCAGTATTTT	CASSQDQTGDTDTQYF
TRBV12-3/TRBV12-4	TRBJ1-1	.	many	TGTGCCAGCAGTTTAGTCCCCCATTCAGTTTTAACCGTGAACACTGAAGCTTTCTTT	CASSLVPHSVLTVNTEAFF
TRBV7-9	TRBJ2-3	TRBD2	few	TGTGCCAGCAGCTCTCGGACTAGCGGGGTAATGGATACGCAGTATTTT	CASSSRTSGVMDTQYF
TRBV12-3/TRBV12-4	TRBJ1-6	TRBD1	many	TGTGCCAGCAGATGGGACAGCTCCTATAATTCACCCCTCCACTTT	CASRWDSSYNSPLHF
TRBV5-1	TRBJ2-2	.	.	TGCGCCAGCAGCGTCCCCGGGGGCCAGGACACCGGGGAGCTGTTTTTT	CASSVPGGQDTGELFF
TRBV15	TRBJ2-2	TRBD2	many	TGTGCCACCAGCAGAGATCCGGGAGGTAGAACCGGGGAGCTGTTTTTT	CATSRDPGGRTGELFF
TRBV29-1	TRBJ1-1	TRBD1	.	TGCAGCGCTGGACAGGTGAACACTGAAGCTTTCTTT	CSAGQVNTEAFF
TRBV6-4	TRBJ2-3	.	many	TGTGCCAGCAGCGTGACTAGCACAGATACGCAGTATTTT	CASSVTSTDTQYF
TRBV18	TRBJ2-7	.	few	TGTGCCAGCTCACCACGAGTGCGGGGTCGGTCCTACGAGCAGTACTTC	CASSPRVRGRSYEQYF
TRBV20-1	TRBJ1-5	.	.	TGCAGTGCTAGATACGGAGCTCCAAATCAGCCCCAGCATTTT	CSARYGAPNQPQHF
TRBV6-2/TRBV6-3	TRBJ2-1	TRBD2	once	TGTGCCAGCCGCGCCGGGGGGGGCTTCGGTGAGCAGTTCTTC	CASRAGGGFGEQFF
TRBV12-3/TRBV12-4	TRBJ2-3	TRBD2	many	TGTGCCAGCAGTTGGCTAGCGGGGAGCACAGATACGCAGTATTTT	CASSWLAGSTDTQYF
TRBV7-8	TRBJ2-1	TRBD2	.	TGTGCCAGCAGCCCCGAGGTGGGACTAATGGGAGGATATGAGCAGTTCTTC	CASSPEVGLMGGYEQFF
TRBV9	TRBJ1-2	.	few	TGTGCCAGCAGCGCCGTTAAATCTGGCTACACCTTC	CASSAVKSGYTF
TRBV5-1	TRBJ2-3	TRBD2	.	TGCGCCAGCAGCTGGACTAGCGGGGGCTCAGATACGCAGTATTTT	CASSWTSGGSDTQYF
TRBV7-2	TRBJ2-1	.	few	TGTGCCAGCAGCCTCCGGACAGCTCCGAATGAGCAGTTCTTC	CASSLRTAPNEQFF
TRBV7-8	TRBJ2-3	TRBD2	.	TGTGCCAGCAGCCCGGTAGCGGGGGACACAGATACGCAGTATTTT	CASSPVAGDTDTQYF
TRBV12-3/TRBV12-4	TRBJ1-2	.	.	TGTGCCAGCAGTTTAATCTCTTCAGGGCACTATGGCTACACCTTC	CASSLISSGHYGYTF